The next 23 T cell receptor beta chains were all read from a single sample in a study of neoadjuvant anti-PD-1 for oral cavity cancer. The repertoire was sequenced with immunoSEQ multiplex PCR; TCRdb's copy has only in-frame clones and lacks some. Here the sample spans just over 65,000 clones, 70% to 90% being singletons. Time point denoted: after neoadjuvant nivolumab, at surgical resection. The sample here was PBMCs, taken after nivolumab (anti-PD-1) treatment. The receptors derive from a person aged 40 to 85 with oral cavity squamous cell carcinoma.

This clone came up a few times. The J gene is TRBJ2-7, the V gene TRBV30, with 8 bases identical to TRBD2. The V gene's germline CDR1 is GTSNPN and CDR2 SVGIG (reference sequence). This CDR3 spans 12 amino acids. V was clipped by 3 bases and J by 8 bases; unmatched bases: 6. The CDR3 is CAWRGLGWQQYF. In DNA, the CDR3 is TGTGCCTGGAGGGGACTAGGGTGGCAGCAGTACTTC.

V usage is TRBV6-5 and J usage is TRBJ1-2; D unclear. The CDR3 has 15 amino acids. V lost 0 bases and J 3 bases, leaving 11 bases between the germline ends. Per germline, CDR1 MNHEY and CDR2 SVGAGI. CDR3 sequence reads: CASSYSILADYGYTF. Here the CDR3 DNA reads TGTGCCAGCAGTTACTCGATTTTGGCGGACTATGGCTACACCTTC.

The V gene is TRBV5-4, the J gene TRBJ2-1, with D perhaps matching TRBD1 (5 bases). The CDR3 runs to 14 residues. Germline V CDR1 and CDR2: SGHNT, YYREEE (reference sequence). Trimming shortened V by 4 bases and J by 11 bases, and 19 bases separated the two germline ends. This CDR3 reads CASSTPTNTGQQFF. DNA for the CDR3: TGTGCCAGCAGCACGCCCACCAACACAGGCCAGCAGTTCTTC.

The chain carries TRBV7-3 and TRBJ2-3; the D call may be TRBD1 or TRBD2 (5 bases each). Germline V lookup: CDR1 SGHTA, CDR2 FQGTGA. Trimming removed 5 bases from V and 4 bases from J, with 13 bases in between. The CDR3 has 14 residues. The CDR3 DNA reads TGTGCCAGCAGCCCGAATCGGGGCGCAGATACGCAGTATTTT. It codes for CASSPNRGADTQYF.

The chain joins TRBV10-3 to TRBJ2-1; 7 nucleotides line up with TRBD2. CDR3 length equals 15 residues. Trimming took 4 bases from V and 0 from J; bases not matched to a gene: 3. Looked up from germline, CDR1 is ENHRY and CDR2 is SYGVKD. CDR3: CAISGASGSYNEQFF. The CDR3 nucleotides are TGTGCCATCAGTGGTGCTAGCGGCTCCTACAATGAGCAGTTCTTC.

This sequence joins TRBV5-1 and TRBJ2-1; the match to TRBD2 covers 11 bases. This CDR3 region has 17 residues. Germline V gene data show CDR1 as SGHRS and CDR2 as YFSETQ. With 4 bases clipped from V and 4 bases from J, the junction kept 10 bases outside the gene matches. Here the CDR3 reads CASSTDSGTSGYNEQFF. CDR3 in DNA: TGCGCCAGCAGCACAGATTCCGGGACTAGCGGATACAATGAGCAGTTCTTC.

This sequence joins TRBV5-1 and TRBJ2-5, with unresolved D. V lost 2 bases and J 1 base, leaving 9 bases between the germline ends. The length of the CDR3 is 14 residues. From germline, CDR1 is SGHRS and CDR2 YFSETQ. The CDR3 DNA is TGCGCCAGCAGCTTAGGGATAACCCAAGAGACCCAGTACTTC. This translates into CASSLGITQETQYF.

V is TRBV28 and J is TRBJ2-7, with TRBD2 matching over 9 bases. Trimming removed 1 base from V and 0 bases from J; junction bases left unmatched: 4. This CDR3 region has 16 residues. Looked up from germline, CDR1 is MDHEN and CDR2 is SYDVKM. For the CDR3, the DNA is TGTGCCAGCAGTTTATCCAGCGGGAGGCCCTCCTACGAGCAGTACTTC. Translated, it gives CASSLSSGRPSYEQYF.

This rearrangement joins TRBV7-2 to TRBJ2-2, with 11 positions matching TRBD2. CDR3 length equals 16 residues. Germline V gene lookup returns CDR1 SGHTA and CDR2 FQGNSA. V dropped 4 bases and J dropped 6; count of bases not matched to a gene: 7. The CDR3 DNA reads as TGTGCCAGCAGCTGGAAACTAGCGGGAGAGCCCGGGGAGCTGTTTTTT. Translation: CASSWKLAGEPGELFF.

This clone was recorded once. The rearrangement links TRBV19 to TRBJ2-3; tentatively, D is TRBD1 (5 bases). The CDR3 extends over 14 amino acids. Deletions cut 3 bases from V and 2 bases from J, with 9 bases between. Germline CDR1 is LNHDA and CDR2 is SQIVND (reference sequence). The CDR3 loop is CASSMSRVTDTQYF. DNA of the CDR3: TGTGCCAGTAGTATGTCCAGGGTCACAGATACGCAGTATTTT.

This chain uses TRBV10-2 with TRBJ2-1; 7 bases are a match to TRBD2. Trimming took 3 bases from V and 6 from J; bases not matched to a gene: 8. This CDR3 region has 15 residues. Per the germline V gene, CDR1 is WSHSY and CDR2 is SAAADI. CDR3 loop: CASSETGAGVNEQFF. The CDR3 region has the DNA TGCGCCAGCAGTGAAACCGGGGCGGGAGTCAATGAGCAGTTCTTC.

This clone was detected only a few times. The CDR3 sequence is CATSPAPTDTQYF. CDR3 bases: TGTGCCACCTCTCCTGCACCCACAGATACGCAGTATTTT. The gene calls are TRBV5-4 and TRBJ2-3, with unresolved D. The CDR3 is 13 residues long. Germline CDR1 and CDR2: SGHNT and YYREEE (reference sequence). V was shortened by 9 bases and J by 2 bases, with 13 bases between the two germline ends.

The chain has TRBV4-2 and TRBJ2-6, with TRBD2 as a possible D gene (6 bases). Germline lookup yields CDR1 LGHNA and CDR2 YNFKEQ. The CDR3 has 16 residues. V was clipped by 5 bases and J by 2 bases, with 13 bases between them. CDR3 protein: CASSNRDSPGANVLTF. The CDR3 coding sequence is TGTGCCAGCAGCAACCGGGACTCTCCTGGGGCCAACGTCCTGACTTTC.

CDR3 amino acids: CASRGTRAGSAGELFF. The CDR3 DNA sequence: TGTGCCAGCAGGGGGACACGGGCGGGATCCGCCGGGGAGCTGTTTTTT. The chain carries TRBV5-5 and TRBJ2-2; D assignment may be TRBD1 or TRBD2 (6 bases each). V was trimmed by 5 bases and J by 6 bases, leaving 20 bases between them. CDR1 and CDR2 (germline): SGHKS, YYEKEE (reference sequence). The CDR3 length is 16 residues.

The chain recombines TRBV7-2 with TRBJ2-1, with unresolved D. This CDR3 is 13 amino acids long. The V end lost 2 bases, the J end lost 9 bases, and 11 bases lay between the germline ends. The germline gives CDR1 SGHTA, CDR2 FQGNSA. The CDR3 sequence is CASSLNDFTEQFF. CDR3 nucleotide sequence: TGTGCCAGCAGCTTAAATGACTTCACTGAGCAGTTCTTC.

This clone appeared once. This chain uses TRBV9 with TRBJ2-1, with TRBD2 matching over 8 bases. V lost 1 base to trimming and J lost 2 bases; unmatched junction nucleotides: 2. CDR1 and CDR2 (germline): SGDLS, YYNGEE. The length of the CDR3 is 15 residues. CDR3 sequence reads: CASSVTSGTYNEQFF. The CDR3 DNA sequence: TGTGCCAGCAGCGTAACTAGCGGAACCTACAATGAGCAGTTCTTC.

The chain is built from TRBV6-1 and TRBJ2-7; the D call may be TRBD1 or TRBD2 (6 bases each). Trimming pared 4 bases from V and 3 bases from J, leaving 13 bases between. Per germline, CDR1 MNHNS and CDR2 SASEGT. The CDR3 is 14 amino acids. The CDR3 DNA reads as TGTGCCAGCAGTGTGGGTGGAGGGGGCTACGAGCAGTACTTC. This translates into CASSVGGGGYEQYF.

The chain carries TRBV2 and TRBJ2-1, with 10 bases fitting TRBD2. The length of the CDR3 is 15 residues. Germline CDR1 and CDR2: SNHLY and FYNNEI. J lost 5 bases, V lost 7 bases, and 8 bases had no gene match. CDR3 coding DNA: TGTGCCAGCACCAGGACTAGCGGAAATAACAATGAGCAGTTCTTC. Translated, it gives CASTRTSGNNNEQFF. The entire variable domain, with the rest obtained from reference TRBV2 and TRBJ2-1, is as follows: EPEVTQTPSHQVTQMGQEVILRCVPISNHLYFYWYRQILGQKVEFLVSFYNNEISEKSEIFDDQFSVERPDGSNFTLKIRSTKLEDSAMYFCASTRTSGNNNEQFFGPGTRLTVL.

The chain links TRBV5-1 to TRBJ1-4; D might be TRBD1 (6 bases). The germline CDR1 and CDR2 sequences are SGHRS and YFSETQ. The CDR3 contains 14 residues. The ends were cut back, 6 bases at V and 6 bases at J, with 15 bases in the middle. Written as DNA, the CDR3 is TGCGCCAGCACCCAAGGAGGGGGGGATGAAAAACTGTTTTTT. This codes for CASTQGGGDEKLFF.

This chain uses TRBV5-1 with TRBJ2-2; the D gene is possibly TRBD2 (5 bases). Germline CDR1 and CDR2: SGHRS and YFSETQ. CDR3 size: 14 residues. V was clipped by 4 bases and J by 4 bases, with 11 bases between them. DNA of the CDR3: TGCGCCAGCAGCCCAACTAGTCCCACCGGGGAGCTGTTTTTT. Translation gives CASSPTSPTGELFF. The full variable domain, with the rest looked up from reference TRBV5-1 and TRBJ2-2, is KAGVTQTPRYLIKTRGQQVTLSCSPISGHRSVSWYQQTPGQGLQFLFEYFSETQRNKGNFPGRFSGRQFSNSRSEMNVSTLELGDSALYLCASSPTSPTGELFFGEGSRLTVL.

This clone has only a few counts. The V gene is TRBV30, the J gene TRBJ2-1; TRBD1 aligns across 7 bases. Unmatched junction bases numbered 8, after V lost 3 bases and J lost 9 bases. Germline V gene lookup returns CDR1 GTSNPN and CDR2 SVGIG (reference sequence). CDR3 length equals 13 residues. The CDR3 DNA reads as TGTGCCTGGAGGGGAAAAGGGGGCGGTGAGCAGTTCTTC. Translation: CAWRGKGGGEQFF.

This clone was detected only a few times. The chain carries TRBV2 and TRBJ2-3; D is undetermined. Germline CDR1 and CDR2: SNHLY and FYNNEI. CDR3 length: 12 residues. V lost 2 bases and J lost 7, with 7 bases in between. Here the CDR3 reads CASSESMNTQYF. DNA of the CDR3: TGTGCCAGCAGTGAATCTATGAATACGCAGTATTTT.

A few counts support this clone. The chain has TRBV6-5 and TRBJ1-2; 9 positions match TRBD1. Germline V gene lookup returns CDR1 MNHEY and CDR2 SVGAGI. The trim removed 7 bases at V and 4 bases at J, leaving 10 bases unmatched. This CDR3 has 15 residues. CDR3 in amino acids: CASTEHGTGTYGYTF. CDR3 nucleotides: TGTGCCAGCACGGAACACGGGACAGGGACCTATGGCTACACCTTC.